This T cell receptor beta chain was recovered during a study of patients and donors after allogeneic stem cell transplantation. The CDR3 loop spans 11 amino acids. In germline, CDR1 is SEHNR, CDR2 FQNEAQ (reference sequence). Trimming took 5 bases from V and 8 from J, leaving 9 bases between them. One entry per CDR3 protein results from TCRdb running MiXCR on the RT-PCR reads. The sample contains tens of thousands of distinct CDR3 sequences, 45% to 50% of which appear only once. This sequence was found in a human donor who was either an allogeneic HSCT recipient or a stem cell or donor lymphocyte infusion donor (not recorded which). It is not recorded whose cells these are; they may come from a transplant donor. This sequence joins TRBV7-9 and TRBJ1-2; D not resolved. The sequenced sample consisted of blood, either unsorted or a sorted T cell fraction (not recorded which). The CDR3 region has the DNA TGTGCCAGCAGCCCCCCGACGGGCTACACCTTC. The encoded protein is CASSPPTGYTF. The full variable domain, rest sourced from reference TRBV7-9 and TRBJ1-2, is DTGVSQNPRHKITKRGQNVTFRCDPISEHNRLYWYRQTLGQGPEFLTYFQNEAQLEKSRLLSDRFSAERPKGSFSTLEIQRTEQGDSAMYLCASSPPTGYTFGSGTRLTVV.